This T cell receptor beta chain was profiled in a study of T cell repertoires in cytomegalovirus infection. The wider study: Shared public TCR beta signatures pointed to both CMV infection and a matching HLA type. Regarding the study as a whole: The ex vivo response was dominated by HLA-C-restricted CMV-specific TCR beta clonotypes.

TCRdb re-analysed the reads in MiXCR, keeping a single row per CDR3 protein. The sample shows 490,000 or so distinct CDR3 sequences, about 11% of them seen only once. Ten or more counts support this clonotype. No antigen is known for it. J lost 4 bases, V lost 4 bases, and 4 bases had no gene match. This CDR3 has 16 amino acids. Germline CDR1 reads MGHRA; CDR2 reads YSYEKL. This chain uses TRBV4-1 with TRBJ2-1; TRBD2 agrees at 13 bases. The sample was PBMCs. The TCR comes from a human donor in good health (CMV status not recorded). Some clones in this sample may be carry-over from other donors' samples. Here the CDR3 DNA reads TGCGCCAGCAGCCCGCCGGGACTAGCGGGATACAATGAGCAGTTCTTC. This encodes CASSPPGLAGYNEQFF.